The rows below give T cell receptor beta chains drawn from one sample of a study of blood T cell repertoires in COVID-19. TCRdb's table, derived via immunoSEQ multiplex PCR, lists solely in-frame clones and lacks some. Seen here are around 12,000 clones, 75% to 90% observed once, and the top ten hold more than 9.5%. Material: peripheral blood. Receptors were obtained from a human donor in a cohort sampled during active COVID-19. Both conserved end residues are part of each CDR3. The order of the fields is V gene, clone size, J gene, D gene, CDR3 protein, CDR3 DNA. The D gene is left open where the match is weak. The listing skips clone size in some rows; elsewhere it reads once, few, many or a size class.

TRBV4-1	.	TRBJ2-1	.	CASSQDRVSSYNEQFF	TGCGCCAGCAGCCAAGATCGCGTGAGCTCCTACAATGAGCAGTTCTTC
TRBV5-1	.	TRBJ2-1	.	CASSLADPRQQFF	TGCGCCAGCAGCTTGGCCGACCCCAGGCAGCAGTTCTTC
TRBV10-3	few	TRBJ2-7	.	CAISNPEGSKPYEQYF	TGTGCCATCAGCAACCCCGAGGGCAGCAAACCCTACGAGCAGTACTTC
TRBV28	once	TRBJ1-6	.	CASTPSGRGSPLHF	TGTGCCAGCACCCCCTCGGGGAGAGGATCACCCCTCCACTTT
TRBV3-1/TRBV3-2	.	TRBJ1-1	.	CASRSGTEAFF	TGTGCCAGCAGGTCAGGGACTGAAGCTTTCTTT
TRBV10-1	.	TRBJ2-1	TRBD2	CASSESILAGEGNEQFF	TGCGCCAGCAGTGAGTCGATCCTAGCGGGAGAAGGAAATGAGCAGTTCTTC
TRBV10-3	.	TRBJ2-3	TRBD2	CATEKLAGVIDTQYF	TGTGCCACCGAAAAGTTGGCGGGAGTAATAGATACGCAGTATTTT
TRBV7-9	.	TRBJ1-3	.	CASSGQGAGNTIYF	TGTGCCAGCAGCGGGCAGGGTGCTGGAAACACCATATATTTT
TRBV5-1	.	TRBJ2-1	.	CASSLASGLVEQFF	TGCGCCAGCAGCTTGGCGTCCGGTCTGGTTGAGCAGTTCTTC
TRBV7-2	.	TRBJ1-2	TRBD1	CASSLITGGHGYTF	TGTGCCAGCAGCTTAATAACAGGGGGACATGGCTACACCTTC
TRBV7-2	.	TRBJ1-2	TRBD1	CASSPRDRTPGYTF	TGTGCCAGCAGCCCCCGGGACAGGACGCCCGGCTACACCTTC
TRBV7-9	.	TRBJ2-2	.	CASSLSTGELFF	TGTGCCAGCAGTCTATCCACCGGGGAGCTGTTTTTT
TRBV6-2/TRBV6-3	.	TRBJ2-1	TRBD2	CASSYSPPSGIYNEQFF	TGTGCCAGCAGTTACTCGCCCCCTAGCGGCATCTACAATGAGCAGTTCTTC
TRBV18	.	TRBJ2-5	.	CASSTDMKETQYF	TGTGCCAGCTCAACCGACATGAAAGAGACCCAGTACTTC
TRBV5-4	.	TRBJ2-4	.	CASSSTTENIQYF	TGTGCCAGCAGCTCGACGACAGAAAACATTCAGTACTTC
TRBV30	.	TRBJ2-1	.	CAWSRGMNHRVSSYNEQFF	TGTGCCTGGAGTAGGGGGATGAATCACAGGGTTAGCTCCTACAATGAGCAGTTCTTC
TRBV4-1	.	TRBJ2-5	.	CASSQTAGVRETQYF	TGCGCCAGCAGCCAAACCGCAGGGGTACGAGAGACCCAGTACTTC
TRBV6-2/TRBV6-3	.	TRBJ2-6	.	CASSDSFSGANVLTF	TGTGCCAGCAGCGACAGTTTCTCTGGGGCCAACGTCCTGACTTTC
TRBV7-9	.	TRBJ2-3	.	CASSPRGRGRTDTQYF	TGTGCCAGCAGCCCCCGGGGCAGGGGAAGGACAGATACGCAGTATTTT
TRBV7-8	.	TRBJ2-7	TRBD2	CASSLVGKAGGYEQYF	TGTGCCAGCAGCTTAGTGGGGAAGGCGGGAGGCTACGAGCAGTACTTC
TRBV5-4	.	TRBJ2-5	TRBD1	CASSEDRGRSETQYF	TGTGCCAGCAGCGAGGACAGGGGGCGCTCAGAGACCCAGTACTTC
TRBV6-4	.	TRBJ2-1	.	CASSANMGLEQFF	TGTGCCAGCAGTGCTAACATGGGGCTCGAGCAGTTCTTC
TRBV28	.	TRBJ2-6	.	CASSIHSGANVLTF	TGTGCCAGCAGTATTCACTCTGGGGCCAACGTCCTGACTTTC
TRBV2	once	TRBJ1-1	TRBD1	CARIVWGQGSMNTEAFF	TGTGCCAGAATAGTTTGGGGACAGGGGAGCATGAACACTGAAGCTTTCTTT
TRBV27	once	TRBJ2-2	.	CASGWTVVSGELFF	TGTGCCAGCGGCTGGACAGTAGTATCCGGGGAGCTGTTTTTT
TRBV30	.	TRBJ1-4	.	CAWESGLKLFF	TGTGCCTGGGAGTCAGGGTTAAAACTGTTTTTT
TRBV7-8	medium-sized	TRBJ2-7	.	CASSIQGYEQYF	TGTGCCAGCAGCATACAGGGCTACGAGCAGTACTTC
TRBV27	.	TRBJ2-6	TRBD1	CASSFGDRGLSGANVLTF	TGTGCCAGCAGTTTTGGGGACAGGGGGCTGTCTGGGGCCAACGTCCTGACTTTC
TRBV4-2	few	TRBJ2-2	.	CASSQRVNSGNTGELFF	TGTGCCAGCAGCCAACGGGTGAATAGCGGGAACACCGGGGAGCTGTTTTTT
TRBV7-2	.	TRBJ2-7	TRBD2	CATAAGLAAYEQYF	TGTGCCACCGCGGCCGGGCTAGCGGCCTACGAGCAGTACTTC
TRBV5-1	.	TRBJ2-1	TRBD2	CASSLALAGVYEQFF	TGCGCCAGCAGCTTGGCACTAGCGGGAGTGTATGAGCAGTTCTTC
TRBV23-1	once	TRBJ2-7	TRBD2	CASSQQGWTSGGPYEQYF	TGCGCCAGCAGTCAACAGGGATGGACTAGCGGCGGGCCCTACGAGCAGTACTTC
TRBV27	.	TRBJ2-7	TRBD2	CASRQLAGGYEQYF	TGTGCCAGCAGGCAACTAGCGGGAGGCTACGAGCAGTACTTC
TRBV15	.	TRBJ2-5	.	CATSRDSQETQYF	TGTGCCACCAGCAGAGACAGCCAAGAGACCCAGTACTTC
TRBV5-5	.	TRBJ2-1	TRBD1	CASSPITGQGSTEQFF	TGTGCCAGCAGCCCGATTACCGGACAGGGTTCGACTGAGCAGTTCTTC